Sequencing of this TCR beta chain was carried out in a study of blood T cells in healthy people across ages. Notes on the study in general: Strong correlation was found linking TCR beta diversity to naive T cell percentage.

This clonotype was counted between two and nine times. What it binds is not known. Together with a sample-barcoded 5' primer, a J-beta primer mix was included in a second PCR lasting roughly 6 to 12 cycles. TCRdb re-analysed the 5' RACE reads in MiXCR, keeping a single row per CDR3 protein. The sample includes about a million distinct CDR3 sequences, roughly half of them seen just once. Deletions cut 2 bases from V and 2 bases from J, with 18 bases between. Germline V gene lookup returns CDR1 SGHDT and CDR2 YYEEEE. The CDR3 totals 17 residues. Isolation yielded PBMCs, at least 7 million per sample, in every case.

The sequence came from a woman aged 60-75 years in good health. This chain uses TRBV5-6 with TRBJ2-3; no firm D call. Source material: blood. This chain's CDR3 is CASSFGPPGPNTDTQYF. The CDR3 DNA follows: TGTGCCAGCAGCTTTGGCCCTCCCGGGCCTAACACAGATACGCAGTATTTT.